This T cell receptor beta chain was observed in a study of early T cells in non-severe SARS-CoV-2 infection. Study overall: With bulk RNA from unsorted whole blood as input, sequencing yielded unpaired chains.

Individually, cDNA molecules had unique molecular identifiers attached to them. TCRdb reprocessed the 5' RACE reads via MiXCR and lists one record per CDR3 protein. This table has approximately 80,000 distinct CDR3 sequences, more than 10% appearing once. Notes on the study in general: Sequences matched to VDJdb favored anti-spike CD8 responses, while private and CD4 specificities were missed.

A note on this clonotype: What it binds is unknown.

CDR3 length equals 15 residues. Germline assignment: CDR1 MGHRA and CDR2 YSYEKL. V was pared by 0 bases and J by 9 bases, with 17 bases between. This TCR was sampled from an adult who was a healthcare worker with PCR-confirmed SARS-CoV-2 infection or an uninfected control (not recorded which). The sequencing sample was made of whole blood. The chain links TRBV4-1 to TRBJ1-2; D gene unclear. The DNA of the CDR3 is TGCGCCAGCAGCCAAGATCTCCCCCCCCCGCGGAGCTACACCTTC. Amino acids: CASSQDLPPPRSYTF.